This T cell receptor (beta chain) is drawn from a study of T cell repertoires in cytomegalovirus infection. As regards this clonotype: Antigen unknown.

Germline V gene lookup returns CDR1 SGHAT and CDR2 FQNNGV. The CDR3 is 16 residues long. The V and J ends lost 0 bases and 4 bases respectively, with 13 bases between them. TCRdb itself ran the reads through MiXCR, one entry per CDR3 protein. This sample has 200,000 or so distinct CDR3 sequences, with around 35% found just once. This chain connects TRBV11-2 to TRBJ1-3; tentatively, D is TRBD1 (6 bases). Here the sequenced sample was CD8+ T cells from cultured PBMCs, taken from culture after CMV antigen stimulation. This receptor was obtained from a human donor in good health (CMV status not recorded). Some clones in this sample may be carry-over from other donors' samples. The CDR3 DNA reads as TGTGCCAGCAGCTTAGATCTCGGGGGCTACGGAAACACCATATATTTT. This encodes CASSLDLGGYGNTIYF. Filled out from reference TRBV11-2 and TRBJ1-3, the complete variable domain reads EAGVAQSPRYKIIEKRQSVAFWCNPISGHATLYWYQQILGQGPKLLIQFQNNGVVDDSQLPKDRFSAERLKGVDSTLKIQPAKLEDSAVYLCASSLDLGGYGNTIYFGEGSWLTVV.